This record looks at one T cell receptor beta chain sequence and its context. What it binds is unknown. CDR1 is SGHDN and CDR2 is FVKESK in the germline V gene. This CDR3 has 15 residues. After removal of 1 base from V and 8 bases from J, the junction contained 7 bases not matched to a gene. CD8 memory comprised CD45RO+ plus CCR7-negative CD45RA+ TemRA cells. The record originates from a study of shared clonotypes between healthy human individuals. Study-wide background: The plates for each donor numbered three CD4 naive, three CD4 memory, two CD8 naive and one CD8 memory. General observations from the study: The study drew on few donors, limiting represented genetic and exposure-history diversity.

Produced via immunoSEQ multiplex PCR; TCRdb's table is partial and in-frame only. Here the sample spans approximately 710,000 clones, roughly 88% being singletons. V gene TRBV14 combines with J gene TRBJ2-1, with 8 bases identical to TRBD2. The receptor's source is a man younger than 30 in good health. Some clones in this sample may be carry-over from other donors' samples. The sequenced material came from memory CD8+ T cells from PBMCs. This sample's subset: CD45RO+ cells pooled with CCR7-negative TemRA cells. CDR3 sequence: CASSQGEREWYEQFF. The CDR3 DNA follows: TGTGCCAGCAGCCAAGGGGAGCGGGAGTGGTATGAGCAGTTCTTC. The full variable domain, in which reference TRBV14 and TRBJ2-1 provide the parts outside the CDR3, is EAGVTQFPSHSVIEKGQTVTLRCDPISGHDNLYWYRRVMGKEIKFLLHFVKESKQDESGMPNNRFLAERTGGTYSTLKVQPAELEDSGVYFCASSQGEREWYEQFFGPGTRLTVL.